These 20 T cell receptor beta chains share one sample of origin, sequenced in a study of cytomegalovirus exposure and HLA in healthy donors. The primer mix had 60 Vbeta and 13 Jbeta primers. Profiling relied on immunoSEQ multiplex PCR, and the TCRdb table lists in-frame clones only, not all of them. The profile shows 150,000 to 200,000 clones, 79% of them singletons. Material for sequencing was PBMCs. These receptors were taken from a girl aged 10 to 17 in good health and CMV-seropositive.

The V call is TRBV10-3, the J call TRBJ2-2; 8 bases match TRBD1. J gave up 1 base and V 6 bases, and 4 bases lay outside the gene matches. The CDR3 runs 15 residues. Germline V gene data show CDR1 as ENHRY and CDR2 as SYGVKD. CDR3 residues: CAISTGTGNTGELFF. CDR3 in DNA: TGTGCCATCAGCACCGGGACAGGGAACACCGGGGAGCTGTTTTTT.

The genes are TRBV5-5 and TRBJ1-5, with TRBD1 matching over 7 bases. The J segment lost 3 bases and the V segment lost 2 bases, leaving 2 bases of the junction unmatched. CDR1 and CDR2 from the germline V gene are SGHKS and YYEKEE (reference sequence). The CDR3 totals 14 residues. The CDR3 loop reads CASSLGTVNQPQHF. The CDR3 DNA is TGTGCCAGCAGCTTAGGGACAGTCAATCAGCCCCAGCATTTT.

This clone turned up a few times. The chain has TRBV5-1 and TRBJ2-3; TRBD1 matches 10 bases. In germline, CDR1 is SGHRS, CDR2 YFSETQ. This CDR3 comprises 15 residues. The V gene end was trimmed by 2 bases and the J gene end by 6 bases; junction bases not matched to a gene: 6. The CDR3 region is CASSFAGTGDDTQYF. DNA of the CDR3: TGCGCCAGCAGCTTCGCCGGGACAGGGGACGATACGCAGTATTTT.

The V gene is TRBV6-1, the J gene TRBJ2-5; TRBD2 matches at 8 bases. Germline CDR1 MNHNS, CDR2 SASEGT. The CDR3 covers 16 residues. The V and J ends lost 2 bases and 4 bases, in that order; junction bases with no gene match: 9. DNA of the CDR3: TGTGCCAGCAGTGAAAGTTCCGGGGGGGGCAGAGAGACCCAGTACTTC. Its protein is CASSESSGGGRETQYF.

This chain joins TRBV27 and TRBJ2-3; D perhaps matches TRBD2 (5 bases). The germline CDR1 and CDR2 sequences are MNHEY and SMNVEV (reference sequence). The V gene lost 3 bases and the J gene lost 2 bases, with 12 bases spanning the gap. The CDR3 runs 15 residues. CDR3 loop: CASSFIASPTDTQYF. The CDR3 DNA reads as TGTGCCAGCAGTTTCATCGCTAGCCCCACAGATACGCAGTATTTT.

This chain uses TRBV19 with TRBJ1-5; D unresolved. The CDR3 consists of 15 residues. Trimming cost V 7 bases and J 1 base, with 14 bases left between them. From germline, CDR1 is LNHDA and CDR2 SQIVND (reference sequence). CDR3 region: CASTEVSVSNQPQHF. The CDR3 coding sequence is TGTGCCAGTACCGAGGTATCGGTCAGCAATCAGCCCCAGCATTTT.

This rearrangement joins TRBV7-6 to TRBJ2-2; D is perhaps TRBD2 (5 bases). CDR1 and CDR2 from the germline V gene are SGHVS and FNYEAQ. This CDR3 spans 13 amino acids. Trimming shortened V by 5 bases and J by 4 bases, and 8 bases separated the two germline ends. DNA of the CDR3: TGTGCCAGCAGCGTCGGGGTCACCGGGGAGCTGTTTTTT. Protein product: CASSVGVTGELFF.

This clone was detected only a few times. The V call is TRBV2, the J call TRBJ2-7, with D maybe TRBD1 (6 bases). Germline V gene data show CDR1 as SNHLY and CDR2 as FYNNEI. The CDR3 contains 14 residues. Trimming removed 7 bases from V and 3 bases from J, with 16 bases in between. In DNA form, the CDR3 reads TGTGCCAGCAACAGACAGGATTGGGACTACGAGCAGTACTTC. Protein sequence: CASNRQDWDYEQYF.

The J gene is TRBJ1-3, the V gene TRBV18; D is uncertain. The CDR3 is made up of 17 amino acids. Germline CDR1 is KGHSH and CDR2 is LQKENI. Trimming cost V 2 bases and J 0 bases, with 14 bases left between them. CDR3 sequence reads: CASSPIMTRPSGNTIYF. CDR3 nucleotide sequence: TGTGCCAGCTCACCAATTATGACACGGCCCTCTGGAAACACCATATATTTT.

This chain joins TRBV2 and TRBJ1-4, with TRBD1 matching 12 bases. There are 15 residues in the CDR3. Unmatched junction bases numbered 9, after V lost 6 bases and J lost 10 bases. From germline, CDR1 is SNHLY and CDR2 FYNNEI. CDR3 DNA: TGTGCCAGCAGCGGCCCGGGACAGGGGGCTATAAAACTGTTTTTT. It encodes CASSGPGQGAIKLFF.

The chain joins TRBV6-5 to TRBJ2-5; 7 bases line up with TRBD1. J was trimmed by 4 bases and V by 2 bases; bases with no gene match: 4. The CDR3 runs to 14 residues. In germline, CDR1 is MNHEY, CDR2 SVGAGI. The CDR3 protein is CASSYGRGRETQYF. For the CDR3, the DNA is TGTGCCAGCAGTTACGGAAGGGGGCGAGAGACCCAGTACTTC.

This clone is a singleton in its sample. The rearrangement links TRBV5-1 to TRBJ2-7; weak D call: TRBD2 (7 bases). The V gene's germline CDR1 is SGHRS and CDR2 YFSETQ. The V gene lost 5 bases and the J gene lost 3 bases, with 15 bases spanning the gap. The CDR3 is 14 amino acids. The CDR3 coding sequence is TGCGCCAGCAGTTGGGGGGGGGCCGACTACGAGCAGTACTTC. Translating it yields CASSWGGADYEQYF.

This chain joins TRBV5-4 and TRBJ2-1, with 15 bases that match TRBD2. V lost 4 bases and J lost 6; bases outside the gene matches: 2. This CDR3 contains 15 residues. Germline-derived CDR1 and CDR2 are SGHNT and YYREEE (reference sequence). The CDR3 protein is CASSPGLAGGNEQFF. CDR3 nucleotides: TGTGCCAGCAGCCCGGGACTAGCGGGGGGCAATGAGCAGTTCTTC.

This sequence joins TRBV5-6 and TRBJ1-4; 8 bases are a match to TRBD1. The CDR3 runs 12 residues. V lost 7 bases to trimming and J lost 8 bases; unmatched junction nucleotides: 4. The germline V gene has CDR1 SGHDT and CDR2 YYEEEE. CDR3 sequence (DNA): TGTGCCAGCCAGGGGGCGGGGGAAAAACTGTTTTTT. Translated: CASQGAGEKLFF.

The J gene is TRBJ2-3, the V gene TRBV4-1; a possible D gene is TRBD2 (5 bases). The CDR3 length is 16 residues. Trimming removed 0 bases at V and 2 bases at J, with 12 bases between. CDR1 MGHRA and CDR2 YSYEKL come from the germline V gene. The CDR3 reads CASSQDNRGTTDTQYF. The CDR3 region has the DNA TGCGCCAGCAGCCAAGATAACCGGGGAACCACAGATACGCAGTATTTT.

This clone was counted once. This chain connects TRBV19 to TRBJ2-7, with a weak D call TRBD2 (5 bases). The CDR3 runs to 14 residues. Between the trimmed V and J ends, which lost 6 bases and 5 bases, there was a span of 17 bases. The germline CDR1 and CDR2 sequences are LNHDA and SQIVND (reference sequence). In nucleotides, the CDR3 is TGTGCCAGTAGCCCTCCGGCCGCGGGCCACGAGCAGTACTTC. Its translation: CASSPPAAGHEQYF.

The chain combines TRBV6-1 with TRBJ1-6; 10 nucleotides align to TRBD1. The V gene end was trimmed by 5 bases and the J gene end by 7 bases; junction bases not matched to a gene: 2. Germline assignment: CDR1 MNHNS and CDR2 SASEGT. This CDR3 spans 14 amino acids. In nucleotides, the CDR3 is TGTGCCAGCAGTCCGGGACAGGGGAATTCACCCCTCCACTTT. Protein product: CASSPGQGNSPLHF.

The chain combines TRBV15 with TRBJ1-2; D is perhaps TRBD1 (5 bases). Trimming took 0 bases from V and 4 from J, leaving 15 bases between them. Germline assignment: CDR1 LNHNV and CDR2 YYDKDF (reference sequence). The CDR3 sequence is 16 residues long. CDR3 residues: CATSRDFPGLGYGYTF. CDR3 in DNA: TGTGCCACCAGCAGAGATTTCCCAGGGTTAGGCTATGGCTACACCTTC.

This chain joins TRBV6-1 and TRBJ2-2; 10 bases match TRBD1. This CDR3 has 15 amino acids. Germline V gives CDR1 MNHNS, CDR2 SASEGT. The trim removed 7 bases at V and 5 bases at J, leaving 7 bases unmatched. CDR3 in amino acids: CASKGQGLGTGELFF. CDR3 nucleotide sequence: TGTGCCAGCAAGGGACAGGGGCTGGGTACCGGGGAGCTGTTTTTT.

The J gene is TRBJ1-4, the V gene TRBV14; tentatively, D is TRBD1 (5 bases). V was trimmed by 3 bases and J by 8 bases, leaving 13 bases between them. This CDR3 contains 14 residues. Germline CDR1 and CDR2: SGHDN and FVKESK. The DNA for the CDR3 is TGTGCCAGCAGCCAGGCGACAGCGGGGGAAAAACTGTTTTTT. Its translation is CASSQATAGEKLFF.